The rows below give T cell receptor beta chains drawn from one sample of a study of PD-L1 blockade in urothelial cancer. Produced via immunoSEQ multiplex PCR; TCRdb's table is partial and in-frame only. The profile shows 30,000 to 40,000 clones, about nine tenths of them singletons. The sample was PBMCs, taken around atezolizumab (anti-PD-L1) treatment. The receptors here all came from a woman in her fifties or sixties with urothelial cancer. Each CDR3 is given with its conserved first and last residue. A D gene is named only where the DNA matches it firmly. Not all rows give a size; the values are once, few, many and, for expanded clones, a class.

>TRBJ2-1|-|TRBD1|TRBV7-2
TGTGCCAGCAGCCCGGGACAGTCATACAATGAGCAGTTCTTC
CASSPGQSYNEQFF
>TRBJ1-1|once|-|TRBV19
TGTGCCAGTAGTTTCCAGGGCGATCCTCTTAACACTGAAGCTTTCTTT
CASSFQGDPLNTEAFF
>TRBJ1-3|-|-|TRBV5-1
TGCGCCAGCAGCTTGGAAGGGGGCTCTGGAAACACCATATATTTT
CASSLEGGSGNTIYF
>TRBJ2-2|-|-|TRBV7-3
TGTGCCAGCAGCCCCGGGGGCACCGGGGAGCTGTTTTTT
CASSPGGTGELFF
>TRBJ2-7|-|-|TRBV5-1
TGCGCCAGCAGCCCCCGACAGATGACAAACTACGAGCAGTACTTC
CASSPRQMTNYEQYF
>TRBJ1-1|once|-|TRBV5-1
TGCGCCAGCAGCTTTAGGGGAGGTACTGAAGCTTTCTTT
CASSFRGGTEAFF
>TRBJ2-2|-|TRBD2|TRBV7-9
TGTGCCAGCAGACTAGCGGAGAAGGGGACCGGGGAGCTGTTTTTT
CASRLAEKGTGELFF
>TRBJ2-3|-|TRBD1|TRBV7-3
TGTGCCAGCAGCCTAGGACAGGGTACAGATACGCAGTATTTT
CASSLGQGTDTQYF
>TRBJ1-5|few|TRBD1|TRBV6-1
TGTGCCAGCAGTGGACAGGGTCGGGATAGCAATCAGCCCCAGCATTTT
CASSGQGRDSNQPQHF
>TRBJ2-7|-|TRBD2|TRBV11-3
TGTGCCAGCAGCGGACTAGACGGCGAGCAGTACTTC
CASSGLDGEQYF
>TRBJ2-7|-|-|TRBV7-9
TGTGCCAGCAGCTTAGCCCGGGGACTCCCCTTGCTCGACGAGCAGTACTTC
CASSLARGLPLLDEQYF
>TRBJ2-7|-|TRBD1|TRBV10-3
TGTGCCATCAGAACTACCGGGACAGATGACTACGAGCAGTACTTC
CAIRTTGTDDYEQYF
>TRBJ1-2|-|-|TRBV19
TGTGCCAGTAGTGAACAGGGATATGGCTACACCTTC
CASSEQGYGYTF
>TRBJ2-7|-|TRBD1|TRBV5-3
TGTGCCAGAAGCTTGTCCACAGGGGGTCTGTGTTCCTACGAGCAGTACTTC
CARSLSTGGLCSYEQYF
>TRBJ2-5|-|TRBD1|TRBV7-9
TGTGCCAGCAGCTCGACAGGGATTTTGGGCGAGACCCAGTACTTC
CASSSTGILGETQYF
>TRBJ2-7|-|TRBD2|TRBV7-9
TGTGCCAGCAGCGCCGGCCTAGCGGGAGGCCCCCTGGAGCAGTACTTC
CASSAGLAGGPLEQYF
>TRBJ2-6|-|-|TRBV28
TGTGCCAGCAGTTCGTCAGGGGATGGGGCCAACGTCCTGACTTTC
CASSSSGDGANVLTF
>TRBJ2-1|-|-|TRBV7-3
TGTGCCAGCAGCCAGAGGGGGAATGAGCAGTTCTTC
CASSQRGNEQFF
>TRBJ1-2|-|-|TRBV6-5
TGTGCCAGCAGTACAGGGACTAACTATGGCTACACCTTC
CASSTGTNYGYTF
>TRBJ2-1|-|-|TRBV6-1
TGTGCCAGCAGTGAAGTGGGGCTAGATGAGCAGTTCTTC
CASSEVGLDEQFF
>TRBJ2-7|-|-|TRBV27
TGTGCCAGCAGTCGATTTGGGAGCGAGCAGTACTTC
CASSRFGSEQYF
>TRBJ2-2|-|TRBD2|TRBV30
TGTGCCTGGAGTGTATTGTGGCGGGAGGGCCTTAACACCGGGGAGCTGTTTTTT
CAWSVLWREGLNTGELFF
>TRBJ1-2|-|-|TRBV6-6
TGTGCCAGCAGTTACGGAGGGTATGGCTACACCTTC
CASSYGGYGYTF
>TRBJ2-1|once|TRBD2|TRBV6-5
TGTGCCAGCAGTTACGGGGCTAGCGGGTTTGAAAAGCAGTTCTTC
CASSYGASGFEKQFF
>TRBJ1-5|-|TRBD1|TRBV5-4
TGTGCCAGCAGCTTGGGGACAGGGTCGGGACAGCCCCAGCATTTT
CASSLGTGSGQPQHF
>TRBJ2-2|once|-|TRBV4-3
TGCGCCAGCAGCCAAGATATGGGCAGGGGGGATACCGGGGAGCTGTTTTTT
CASSQDMGRGDTGELFF
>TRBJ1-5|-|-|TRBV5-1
TGCGCCAGCAGCTCGGATACAGGGTCCAATCAGCCCCAGCATTTT
CASSSDTGSNQPQHF
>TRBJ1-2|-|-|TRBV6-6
TGTGCCAGCACAGGGCAGAACTATGGCTACACCTTC
CASTGQNYGYTF
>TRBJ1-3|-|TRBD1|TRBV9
TGTGCCAGCAGCCCAGGGGGACGTTTTCTCTCTGGAAACACCATATATTTT
CASSPGGRFLSGNTIYF
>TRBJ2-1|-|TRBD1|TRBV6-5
TGTGCCAGCAGGGCCGACAGGGGCCCCTTTAATGAGCAGTTCTTC
CASRADRGPFNEQFF
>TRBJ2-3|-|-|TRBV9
TGTGCCAGCAGCGCCACAGGGTTTGTAGCAGATACGCAGTATTTT
CASSATGFVADTQYF
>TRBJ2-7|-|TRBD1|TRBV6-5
TGTGCCAGCAGCGCCGGACAGGGGATCTACGAGCAGTACTTC
CASSAGQGIYEQYF
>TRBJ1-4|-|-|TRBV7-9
TGTGCCAGCAGCTTAATTGGCAGGGCAGGGCTGTATGAAAAACTGTTTTTT
CASSLIGRAGLYEKLFF
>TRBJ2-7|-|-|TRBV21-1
TGTGCCAGCAGCCCTCGGCTCCCGGGACAGAAGAGATACGAGCAGTACTTC
CASSPRLPGQKRYEQYF
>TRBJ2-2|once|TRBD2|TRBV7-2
TGTGCCAGCAGCTTACGGGGGGGAGCGGGCGGGGAGCTGTTTTTT
CASSLRGGAGGELFF
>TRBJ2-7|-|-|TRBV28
TGTGCCAGCAGTCCCATAAGACAGTCTCTAGGCCGTACCTACGAGCAGTACTTC
CASSPIRQSLGRTYEQYF
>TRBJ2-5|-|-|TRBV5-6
TGTGCCAGCAGCTTGGTAAACTTAGATGAGACCCAGTACTTC
CASSLVNLDETQYF
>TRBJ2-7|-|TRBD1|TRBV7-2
TGTGCCAGCAGCCCGGGACAGGGAGGCTACGAGCAGTACTTC
CASSPGQGGYEQYF
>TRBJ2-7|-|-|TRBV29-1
TGCAGCGTTGTCGGTTTTAACGAGCAGTACTTC
CSVVGFNEQYF
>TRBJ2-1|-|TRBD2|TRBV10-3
TGTGCCATCAGTGGACTAGCGGAAGAGCAGTTCTTC
CAISGLAEEQFF
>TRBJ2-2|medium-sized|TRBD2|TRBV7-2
TGTGCCAGCAGCTTAGTTACAGCGGGAGTTGTTACCGGGGAGCTGTTTTTT
CASSLVTAGVVTGELFF
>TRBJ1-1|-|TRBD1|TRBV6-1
TGTGCCAGCAGTGAAAGACAGGGCACTGAAGCTTTCTTT
CASSERQGTEAFF
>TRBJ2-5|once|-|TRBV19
TGTGCCAGTAGTAACCTGGGACATCCCCAAGAGACCCAGTACTTC
CASSNLGHPQETQYF
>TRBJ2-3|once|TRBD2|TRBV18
TGTGCGGCGGGAGAGAGGAATACGCAGTATTTT
CAAGERNTQYF
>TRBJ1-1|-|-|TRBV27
TGTGCCAGCAGTCCTCAGATGAACACTGAAGCTTTCTTT
CASSPQMNTEAFF
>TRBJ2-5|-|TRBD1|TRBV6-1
TGTGCCAGCAGCCGGACAGGGAACGGGCAAGAGACCCAGTACTTC
CASSRTGNGQETQYF
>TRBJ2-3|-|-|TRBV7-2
TGTGCCAGCAGCCCGCGGCGCACAGATACGCAGTATTTT
CASSPRRTDTQYF
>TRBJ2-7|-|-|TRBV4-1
TGCGCCAGCAGCCAAGCTGGGGGGACGGACTACGAGCAGTACTTC
CASSQAGGTDYEQYF
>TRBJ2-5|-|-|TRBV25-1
TGTGCCAGCGGCAGGCAAGAGACCCAGTACTTC
CASGRQETQYF
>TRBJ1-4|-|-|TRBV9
TGTGCCAGCAGCGCGGGGATTAATGAAAAACTGTTTTTT
CASSAGINEKLFF
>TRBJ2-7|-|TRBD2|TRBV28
TGTGCCAGCAGTTTTACGGGACTAGCTTCCTACGAGCAGTACTTC
CASSFTGLASYEQYF
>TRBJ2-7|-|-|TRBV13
TGTGCCAGCAGCTTAGGGGGACAATCCTACGAGCAGTACTTC
CASSLGGQSYEQYF
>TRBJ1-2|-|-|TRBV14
TGTGCCAGCAGCCCAGGGGCGCGGTTCTATGGCTACACCTTC
CASSPGARFYGYTF
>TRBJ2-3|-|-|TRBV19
TGTGCCAGTAGTATAGATCCCCCGGGACTTTTAAGCACAGATACGCAGTATTTT
CASSIDPPGLLSTDTQYF
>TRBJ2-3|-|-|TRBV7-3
TGTGCCAGCAGCTTCAGCGGACTTAACACAGATACGCAGTATTTT
CASSFSGLNTDTQYF
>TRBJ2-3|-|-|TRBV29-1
TGCAGCGCTATTGGGAGACCGTCTACCACAGATACGCAGTATTTT
CSAIGRPSTTDTQYF
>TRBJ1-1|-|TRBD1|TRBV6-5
TGTGCCAGCGGGGGACAGGGGAGGACTGAAGCTTTCTTT
CASGGQGRTEAFF
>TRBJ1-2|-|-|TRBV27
TGTGCCAGCAGTTTGGGGCCCGTCTATGGCTACACCTTC
CASSLGPVYGYTF
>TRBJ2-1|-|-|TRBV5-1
TGCGCCAGCAGCTCCCAGCCTTACCAGGGATCCTACAATGAGCAGTTCTTC
CASSSQPYQGSYNEQFF
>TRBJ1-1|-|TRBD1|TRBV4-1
TGCGCCAGCAGCCAACAGGACAGGGCCGAATGGACTGAAGCTTTCTTT
CASSQQDRAEWTEAFF